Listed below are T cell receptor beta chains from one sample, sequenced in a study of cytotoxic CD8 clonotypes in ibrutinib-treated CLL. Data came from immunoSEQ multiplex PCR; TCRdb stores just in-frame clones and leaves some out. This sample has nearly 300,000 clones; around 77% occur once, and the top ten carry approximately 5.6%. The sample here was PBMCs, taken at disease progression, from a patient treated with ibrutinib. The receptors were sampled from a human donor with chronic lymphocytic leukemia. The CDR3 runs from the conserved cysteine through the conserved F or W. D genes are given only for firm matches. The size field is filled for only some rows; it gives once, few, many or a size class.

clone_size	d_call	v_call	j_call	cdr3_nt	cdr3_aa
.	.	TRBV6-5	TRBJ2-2	TGTGCCAGCAGTTACCTTACCGGGGAGCTGTTTTTT	CASSYLTGELFF
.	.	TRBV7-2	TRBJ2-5	TGTGCCAGCAGCCATGGGGGGGAGACCCAGTACTTC	CASSHGGETQYF
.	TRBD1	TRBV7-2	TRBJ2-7	TGTGCCAGCAGCTTACCCCGACTCCGGGACAGGGACTACGAGCAGTACTTC	CASSLPRLRDRDYEQYF
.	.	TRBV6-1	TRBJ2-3	TGTGCCAGCAGTGGGCCGGCAGATACGCAGTATTTT	CASSGPADTQYF
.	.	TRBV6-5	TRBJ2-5	TGTGCCAGCAGTTACTCAGGGGGTCCTCAAGAGACCCAGTACTTC	CASSYSGGPQETQYF
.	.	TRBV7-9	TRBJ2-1	TGTGCCAGCAGCTTCGCCAGGGGAGAGTACAATGAGCAGTTCTTC	CASSFARGEYNEQFF
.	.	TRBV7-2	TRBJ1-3	TGTGCCAGCAGCTTGTTTAGACTATGGGGAAACACCATATATTTT	CASSLFRLWGNTIYF
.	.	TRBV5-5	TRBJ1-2	TGTGCCAGCAGCTTGTGGGGTTATGGCTACACCTTC	CASSLWGYGYTF
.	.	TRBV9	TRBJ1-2	TGTGCCAGCAGCGTAAAGCCACTAAACTATGGCTACACCTTC	CASSVKPLNYGYTF
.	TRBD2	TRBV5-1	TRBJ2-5	TGCGCCAGCAGCTTGGACCGGCGGGGGTTTAAAGAGACCCAGTACTTC	CASSLDRRGFKETQYF
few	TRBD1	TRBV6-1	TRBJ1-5	TGTGCCAGCCTTGACAGGGCCAATCAGCCCCAGCATTTT	CASLDRANQPQHF
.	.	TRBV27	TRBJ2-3	TGTGCCAGCAGTTCCCCTCGCCGGGGATTCACAGATACGCAGTATTTT	CASSSPRRGFTDTQYF
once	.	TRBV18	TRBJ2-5	TGTGCCAGCTCACCACCAGAAGAGTACCAAGAGACCCAGTACTTC	CASSPPEEYQETQYF
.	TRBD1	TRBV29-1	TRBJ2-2	TGCAGCCCCGACAGGGGGGCGAACACCGGGGAGCTGTTTTTT	CSPDRGANTGELFF
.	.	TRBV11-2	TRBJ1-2	TGTGCCAGCAGCTTACGACCGAGCTATGGCTACACCTTC	CASSLRPSYGYTF
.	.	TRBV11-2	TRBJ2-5	TGTGCCAGCAGCAAAACAGGGTCCGAGACCCAGTACTTC	CASSKTGSETQYF
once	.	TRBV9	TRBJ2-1	TGTGCCAGCAGCGTAGCTCCGGGACCCCTTAACAATGAGCAGTTCTTC	CASSVAPGPLNNEQFF
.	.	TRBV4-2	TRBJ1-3	TGTGCCAGCAGCCAAGGCCCGCCTGGAAACACCATATATTTT	CASSQGPPGNTIYF
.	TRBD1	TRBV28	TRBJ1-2	TGTGCCAGCAGTTTCAGGACAGGGAGGTTGGGCTATGGCTACACCTTC	CASSFRTGRLGYGYTF
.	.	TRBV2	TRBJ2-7	TGTGCCAGCAGTGTTGGGCTAGCTAACTCCTACGAGCAGTACTTC	CASSVGLANSYEQYF
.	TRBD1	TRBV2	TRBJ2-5	TGTGCCAGCAGGGGGACAGGGAGCGAGACCCAGTACTTC	CASRGTGSETQYF
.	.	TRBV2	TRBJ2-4	TGTGCCAGCAAGGGACCCCTGGCTGCCAAAAACATTCAGTACTTC	CASKGPLAAKNIQYF
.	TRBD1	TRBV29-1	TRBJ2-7	TGCAGCGTGATACAGGGGGCTACCTACGAGCAGTACTTC	CSVIQGATYEQYF
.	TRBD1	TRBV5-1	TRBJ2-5	TGCGCCAGCCGCCCCGGGACAGCCCAAGAGACCCAGTACTTC	CASRPGTAQETQYF
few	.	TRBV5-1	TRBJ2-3	TGCGCCAGCCGACCCCCAGCAAACGCAGATACGCAGTATTTT	CASRPPANADTQYF
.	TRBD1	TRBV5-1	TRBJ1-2	TGCGCCAGCAGCTCCGGGACAGGAGTTTGGGACTATGGCTACACCTTC	CASSSGTGVWDYGYTF
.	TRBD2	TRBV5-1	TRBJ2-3	TGCGCCAGCAGCTTGAGTAGCGGGAGCACAGATACGCAGTATTTT	CASSLSSGSTDTQYF
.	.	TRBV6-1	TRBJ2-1	TGTGCCAGCAGCGGGGTATCCTACAATGAGCAGTTCTTC	CASSGVSYNEQFF
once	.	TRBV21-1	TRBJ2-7	TGTGCCAGCAGCAATAGGACTAGCGGTACAAGGAGCTCCTACGAGCAGTACTTC	CASSNRTSGTRSSYEQYF
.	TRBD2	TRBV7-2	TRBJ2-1	TGTGCCAGCAGCTCGACCGGACTAGCGGGGGCTTACAATGAGCAGTTCTTC	CASSSTGLAGAYNEQFF
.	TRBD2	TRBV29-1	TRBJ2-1	TGCAGCGTTAGGCCTACAGCGGGGGAGCAGTTCTTC	CSVRPTAGEQFF
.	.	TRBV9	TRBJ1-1	TGTGCCAGCAGCGTAGGCTTGAGTGAAGCTTTCTTT	CASSVGLSEAFF
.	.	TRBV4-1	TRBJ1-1	TGCGCCAGCAGCGTTGGGGGGGCGAGGAACACTGAAGCTTTCTTT	CASSVGGARNTEAFF
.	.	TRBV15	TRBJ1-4	TGTGCCACCAGCAGAGAAGCCGGCAAGGTTCCGCTCAATGAAAAACTGTTTTTT	CATSREAGKVPLNEKLFF
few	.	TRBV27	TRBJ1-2	TGTGCCAGCAGTGTCGACGGCCTTAGGGTCTATGGCTACACCTTC	CASSVDGLRVYGYTF
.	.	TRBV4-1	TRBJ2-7	TGCGCCAGCAGCCCGAAACAGGGAGATTACGAGCAGTACTTC	CASSPKQGDYEQYF
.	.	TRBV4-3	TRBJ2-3	TGCGCCAGCAGCCAGGGAGGAGGGCGGAAAGTTGCAGATACGCAGTATTTT	CASSQGGGRKVADTQYF
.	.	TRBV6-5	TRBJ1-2	TGTGCCAGCAGTTACTCCCCCCGGACTCGGGATGGCTACACCTTC	CASSYSPRTRDGYTF
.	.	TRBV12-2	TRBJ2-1	TGTGCAAGTCGCTTAGTCATCCGGCCTCAAGGGGGCCATGAGCAGTTCTTC	CASRLVIRPQGGHEQFF
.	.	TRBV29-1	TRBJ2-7	TGCAGCGCAAGCGGAGGTTGGGACGACGAGCAGTACTTC	CSASGGWDDEQYF
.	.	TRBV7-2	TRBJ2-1	TGTGCCAGCAGCTGGATAGAACGGGACCCCTCGCGGGAGCAGTTCTTC	CASSWIERDPSREQFF
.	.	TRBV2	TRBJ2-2	TGTGCCAGCAGTGGGACTCTACAGTCCACCGGGGAGCTGTTTTTT	CASSGTLQSTGELFF
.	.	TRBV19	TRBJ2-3	TGTGCCAGTAGTATAGTCGGCGGGGCCTCCACAGATACGCAGTATTTT	CASSIVGGASTDTQYF
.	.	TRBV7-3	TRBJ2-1	TGTGCCAGCAGCTTATACCCCCCGAATGAGCAGTTCTTC	CASSLYPPNEQFF
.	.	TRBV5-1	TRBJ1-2	TGCGCCAGCAGACTTGATGGGGTACAGCAAAAGGTTCGATATGGCTACACCTTC	CASRLDGVQQKVRYGYTF
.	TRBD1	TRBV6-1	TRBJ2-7	TGTGCCAGCAGTGAAGCGCTGACAGGGACCTACGAGCAGTACTTC	CASSEALTGTYEQYF
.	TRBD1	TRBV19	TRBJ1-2	TGTGCCAGTAGTACCCAGGACAGGGCTAACTATGGCTACACCTTC	CASSTQDRANYGYTF
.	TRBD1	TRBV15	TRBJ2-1	TGTGCCACCAGCAGAGCAGGGGGCGCAGGCAATGAGCAGTTCTTC	CATSRAGGAGNEQFF
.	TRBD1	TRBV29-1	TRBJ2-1	TGCAGCGTATTACAGGGGACATACAATGAGCAGTTCTTC	CSVLQGTYNEQFF
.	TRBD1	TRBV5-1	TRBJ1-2	TGCGCCAGCAGCTTTACAGGGACAGACTATGGCTACACCTTC	CASSFTGTDYGYTF
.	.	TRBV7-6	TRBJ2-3	TGTGCCAGCAGTACTAGCACAGATACGCAGTATTTT	CASSTSTDTQYF
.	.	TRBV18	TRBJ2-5	TGTGCCAGCTCACCAGATCAAGGAGAGACCCAGTACTTC	CASSPDQGETQYF
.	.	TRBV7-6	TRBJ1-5	TGTGCCAGCAGCTTGGCGCCCGATAGCAATCAGCCCCAGCATTTT	CASSLAPDSNQPQHF
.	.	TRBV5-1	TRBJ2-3	TGCGCCAGCAGCATGGTAAGGGGAGATACGCAGTATTTT	CASSMVRGDTQYF
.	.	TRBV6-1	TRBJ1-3	TGTGCCAGCAGCGCCGTTTGGGAGCTTGGAAACACCATATATTTT	CASSAVWELGNTIYF
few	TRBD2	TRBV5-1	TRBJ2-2	TGCGCCAGCAGCCACGTTTTAGCGGGCACCGGGGAGCTGTTTTTT	CASSHVLAGTGELFF
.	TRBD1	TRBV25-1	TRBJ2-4	TGTGCCAGCAGTGAACCGACAGGGGACATTCAGTACTTC	CASSEPTGDIQYF
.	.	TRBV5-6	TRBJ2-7	TGTGCCAGCAGCTTATTCCGCCCCTCAAATTTTCTTTCCTTCGAGCAGTACTTC	CASSLFRPSNFLSFEQYF
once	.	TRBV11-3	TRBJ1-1	TGTGCCAGCAGCTCCAGGGAGAACACTGAAGCTTTCTTT	CASSSRENTEAFF